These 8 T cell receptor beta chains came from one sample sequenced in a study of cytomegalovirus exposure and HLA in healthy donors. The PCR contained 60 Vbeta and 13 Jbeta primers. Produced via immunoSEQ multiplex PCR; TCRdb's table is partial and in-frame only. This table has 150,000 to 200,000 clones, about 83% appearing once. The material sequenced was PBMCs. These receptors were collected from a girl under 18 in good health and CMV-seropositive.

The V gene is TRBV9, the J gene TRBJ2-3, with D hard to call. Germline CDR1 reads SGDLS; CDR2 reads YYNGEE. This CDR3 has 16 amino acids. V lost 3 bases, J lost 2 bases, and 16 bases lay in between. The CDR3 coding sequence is TGTGCCAGCAGCGCCTTTTTAAACGCTATCACAGATACGCAGTATTTT. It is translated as CASSAFLNAITDTQYF.

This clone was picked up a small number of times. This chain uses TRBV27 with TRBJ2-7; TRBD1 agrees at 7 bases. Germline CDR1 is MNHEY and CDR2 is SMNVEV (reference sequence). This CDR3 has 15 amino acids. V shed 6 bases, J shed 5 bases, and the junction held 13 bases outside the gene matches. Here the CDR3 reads CASSSSQGLINEQYF. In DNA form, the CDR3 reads TGTGCCAGCAGCTCATCACAGGGGCTAATTAACGAGCAGTACTTC.

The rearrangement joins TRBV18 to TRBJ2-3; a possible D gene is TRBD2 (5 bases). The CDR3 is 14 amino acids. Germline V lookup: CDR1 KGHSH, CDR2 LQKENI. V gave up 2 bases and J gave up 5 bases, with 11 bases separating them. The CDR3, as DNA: TGTGCCAGCTCACCAACGGCAGAGGGAGATACGCAGTATTTT. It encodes CASSPTAEGDTQYF.

In nucleotides, the CDR3 is TGTGCCAGCAGTTTGACAGTACCTAACTATGGCTACACCTTC. It translates to CASSLTVPNYGYTF. The rearrangement joins TRBV28 to TRBJ1-2, with D possibly TRBD1 on 5 matching bases. Germline V CDR1 and CDR2: MDHEN, SYDVKM. CDR3 size: 14 residues. Trimming cost V 3 bases and J 0 bases, with 8 bases left between them.

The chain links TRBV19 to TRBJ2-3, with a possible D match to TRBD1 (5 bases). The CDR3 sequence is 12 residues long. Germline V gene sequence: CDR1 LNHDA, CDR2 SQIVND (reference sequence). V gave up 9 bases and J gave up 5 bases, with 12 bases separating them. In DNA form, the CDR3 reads TGTGCCAGGAAGCCCAGGGTAGATACGCAGTATTTT. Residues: CARKPRVDTQYF.

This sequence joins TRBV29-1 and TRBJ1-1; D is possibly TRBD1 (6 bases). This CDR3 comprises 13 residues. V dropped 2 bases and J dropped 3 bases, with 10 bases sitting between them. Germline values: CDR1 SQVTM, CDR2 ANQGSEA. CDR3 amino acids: CSVEKGEYTEAFF. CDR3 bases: TGCAGCGTTGAAAAGGGGGAGTACACTGAAGCTTTCTTT.

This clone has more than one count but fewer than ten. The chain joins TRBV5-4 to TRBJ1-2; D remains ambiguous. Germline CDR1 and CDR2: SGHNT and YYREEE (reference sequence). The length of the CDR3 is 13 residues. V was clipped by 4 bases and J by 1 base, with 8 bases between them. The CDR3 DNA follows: TGTGCCAGCAGCCTCAGAGGTAACTATGGCTACACCTTC. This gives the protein CASSLRGNYGYTF.

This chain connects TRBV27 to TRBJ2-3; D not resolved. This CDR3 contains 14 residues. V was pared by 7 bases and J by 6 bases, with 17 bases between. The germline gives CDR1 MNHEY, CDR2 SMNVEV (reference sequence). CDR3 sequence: CASTPLKFQDTQYF. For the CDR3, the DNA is TGTGCCAGCACCCCTCTGAAATTTCAGGATACGCAGTATTTT.